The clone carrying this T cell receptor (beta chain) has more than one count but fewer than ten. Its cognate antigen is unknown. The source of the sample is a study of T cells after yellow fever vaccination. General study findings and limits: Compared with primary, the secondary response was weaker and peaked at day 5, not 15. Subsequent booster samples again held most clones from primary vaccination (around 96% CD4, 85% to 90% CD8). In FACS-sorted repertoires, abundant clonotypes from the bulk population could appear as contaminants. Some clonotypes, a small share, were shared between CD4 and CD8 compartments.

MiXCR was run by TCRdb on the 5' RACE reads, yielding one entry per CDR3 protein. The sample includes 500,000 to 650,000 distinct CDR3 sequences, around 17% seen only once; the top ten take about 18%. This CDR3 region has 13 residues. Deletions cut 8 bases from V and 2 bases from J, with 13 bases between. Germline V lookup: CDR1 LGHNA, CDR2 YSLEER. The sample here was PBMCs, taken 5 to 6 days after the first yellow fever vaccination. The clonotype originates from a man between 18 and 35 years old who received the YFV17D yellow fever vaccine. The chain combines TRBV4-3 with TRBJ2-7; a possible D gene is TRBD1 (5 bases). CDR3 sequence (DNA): TGCGCCAGCGGAACAGGAGAAACCTACGAGCAGTACTTC. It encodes CASGTGETYEQYF.